This is a list of T cell receptor beta chains from one sample in a study of CD8 T cells in Susac syndrome. TCRdb called the immunoSEQ multiplex PCR reads again in MiXCR, with one record for every CDR3 protein. Seen here are tens of thousands of distinct CDR3 sequences, 85% to 95% observed once, and the top ten hold under 0.3%. The sequenced sample consisted of CD8+ T cells from PBMCs. These receptors all come from a human donor in good health. Both conserved end residues are part of each CDR3. D genes are given only for firm matches. Clone size is shown for a subset of rows, as once, few, many or a class of expanded clone.

TRBV12-5	TRBJ1-4	14	-	-	TGTGCTAGTGCCCCCAGACAAGAGGGGGAAAAACTGTTTTTT	CASAPRQEGEKLFF
TRBV10-3	TRBJ2-7	13	-	-	TGTGCCATCAGTGATGGGAACAGTGACGAGCAGTACTTC	CAISDGNSDEQYF
TRBV2	TRBJ1-2	13	few	TRBD1	TGTGCCAGCATAACAGGGGCGGTTAATGGCTACACCTTC	CASITGAVNGYTF
TRBV12-3/TRBV12-4	TRBJ2-1	15	-	TRBD2	TGTGCCAGCAGCTCGGGACTAGCGGGGGTAAATGAGCAGTTCTTC	CASSSGLAGVNEQFF
TRBV6-2/TRBV6-3	TRBJ2-1	14	-	TRBD2	TGTGCCAGCAGTTTGGCGACTAGCTTCAATGAGCAGTTCTTC	CASSLATSFNEQFF
TRBV11-2	TRBJ1-1	12	-	-	TGTGCCAGCAGCTTGGGGACGGATGAAGCTTTCTTT	CASSLGTDEAFF
TRBV18	TRBJ2-3	16	-	TRBD2	TGTGCCAGCTCACTCCGGGGTAGCGGGAGCACAGATACGCAGTATTTT	CASSLRGSGSTDTQYF
TRBV19	TRBJ2-3	13	-	-	TGTGCCAGTAGTATACGAGGGGCCCTCCCGCAGTATTTT	CASSIRGALPQYF
TRBV10-3	TRBJ2-3	14	-	-	TGTGCCATCAGTGAGTCGCAGGGCACAGATACGCAGTATTTT	CAISESQGTDTQYF
TRBV4-3	TRBJ2-2	13	-	TRBD1	TGCGCCAGCAGCCAAGACAGGGGGTGGGAGCTGTTTTTT	CASSQDRGWELFF
TRBV12-3/TRBV12-4	TRBJ2-2	16	-	TRBD1	TGTGCCAGCACAAGGGGGCCCCTTCCGAACACCGGGGAGCTGTTTTTT	CASTRGPLPNTGELFF
TRBV6-1	TRBJ2-3	13	once	TRBD1	TGTGCCAGCGCAGGGGGTTGGACAGATACGCAGTATTTT	CASAGGWTDTQYF
TRBV4-1	TRBJ2-7	15	-	-	TGCGCCAGCAGCCAAGACCGGGACACCGCCTACGAGCAGTACTTC	CASSQDRDTAYEQYF
TRBV7-2	TRBJ1-2	15	-	-	TGTGCCAGCAGCTTAGAGGCTGGGGGCGGATATGGCTACACCTTC	CASSLEAGGGYGYTF
TRBV7-6	TRBJ1-1	14	-	TRBD1	TGTGCCAGCAGCACGGGACAGGGGTACACTGAAGCTTTCTTT	CASSTGQGYTEAFF
TRBV5-5	TRBJ1-2	15	-	-	TGTGCCAGCAGCGTTGGAGAGGGATGGGACTATGGCTACACCTTC	CASSVGEGWDYGYTF
TRBV13	TRBJ1-6	15	-	-	TGTGCCAGCAGCTTCCTACAGGGCCTGGATTCACCCCTCCACTTT	CASSFLQGLDSPLHF
TRBV29-1	TRBJ2-7	13	-	-	TGCAGCGTGGCGGGACAGATCTCCTACGAGCAGTACTTC	CSVAGQISYEQYF
TRBV11-2	TRBJ2-5	15	-	-	TGTGCCAGCAGCTTACAGCAGGGCTACAGAGAGACCCAGTACTTC	CASSLQQGYRETQYF
TRBV6-4	TRBJ2-3	16	-	TRBD2	TGTGCCAGCAGTGAAGTAAGCGGGGGGGCAACAGATACGCAGTATTTT	CASSEVSGGATDTQYF
TRBV5-6	TRBJ1-3	16	-	-	TGTGCCAGCAGACACAGGAGTGAATGGGCTGGAAACACCATATATTTT	CASRHRSEWAGNTIYF
TRBV6-5	TRBJ1-2	14	-	-	TGTGCCACCCAGCTGAGGGGGGGGTACTATGGCTACACCTTC	CATQLRGGYYGYTF
TRBV11-2	TRBJ2-1	15	-	TRBD2	TGTGCCAGCAGGACTAGCGGGGGGTCGTACAATGAGCAGTTCTTC	CASRTSGGSYNEQFF
TRBV11-2	TRBJ2-5	13	-	-	TGTGCCAGCAGCTTTTCCCTAGATAAGACCCAGTACTTC	CASSFSLDKTQYF
TRBV7-2	TRBJ2-7	15	-	-	TGTGCCAGCAGCTTAGGGGCCGGTGGTGGCTACGAGCAGTACTTC	CASSLGAGGGYEQYF
TRBV15	TRBJ2-3	14	-	-	TGTGCCACCAGCAGGGTGGGACCGCAAAATACGCAGTATTTT	CATSRVGPQNTQYF
TRBV10-3	TRBJ2-5	11	-	-	TGTGCCATCAGTGAGGGGGAGACCCAGTACTTC	CAISEGETQYF
TRBV3-1	TRBJ2-5	14	-	TRBD1	TGTGCCAGCAGGGACAGGGGGCGAGAGGAGACCCAGTACTTC	CASRDRGREETQYF
TRBV5-4	TRBJ1-1	14	-	-	TGTGCCAGCAGACCAGGGGAAACCAACACTGAAGCTTTCTTT	CASRPGETNTEAFF
TRBV6-1	TRBJ1-4	15	-	-	TGTGCCAGCAGTGAATGGGCAGCCAGTAATGAAAAACTGTTTTTT	CASSEWAASNEKLFF
TRBV11-2	TRBJ2-1	13	-	-	TGTGCCAGCAGTCGGCCCCTACGGGATGAGCAGTTCTTC	CASSRPLRDEQFF
TRBV4-3	TRBJ1-1	13	-	-	TGCGCCAGCAGAACGACAGGAGGGGCTGAAGCTTTCTTT	CASRTTGGAEAFF
TRBV20-1	TRBJ2-1	17	-	TRBD2	TGCAGTGCACCGGGGGGACTAGCGGCAACCTCCTACAATGAGCAGTTCTTC	CSAPGGLAATSYNEQFF
TRBV27	TRBJ1-5	17	-	-	TGTGCCAGCAGTCCCAGGAATCCCTCAGGGGGCAATCAGCCCCAGCATTTT	CASSPRNPSGGNQPQHF
TRBV12-3/TRBV12-4	TRBJ1-1	14	-	-	TGTGCCAGCAGGTTAAAGGGTACGAACACTGAAGCTTTCTTT	CASRLKGTNTEAFF
TRBV6-5	TRBJ2-5	16	-	TRBD2	TGTGCCAGCAGTTACGCAACTAGCGGTTACCAAGAGACCCAGTACTTC	CASSYATSGYQETQYF
TRBV19	TRBJ2-1	14	-	-	TGTGCCAGTAGTAAAGACACCTCTTACAATGAGCAGTTCTTC	CASSKDTSYNEQFF